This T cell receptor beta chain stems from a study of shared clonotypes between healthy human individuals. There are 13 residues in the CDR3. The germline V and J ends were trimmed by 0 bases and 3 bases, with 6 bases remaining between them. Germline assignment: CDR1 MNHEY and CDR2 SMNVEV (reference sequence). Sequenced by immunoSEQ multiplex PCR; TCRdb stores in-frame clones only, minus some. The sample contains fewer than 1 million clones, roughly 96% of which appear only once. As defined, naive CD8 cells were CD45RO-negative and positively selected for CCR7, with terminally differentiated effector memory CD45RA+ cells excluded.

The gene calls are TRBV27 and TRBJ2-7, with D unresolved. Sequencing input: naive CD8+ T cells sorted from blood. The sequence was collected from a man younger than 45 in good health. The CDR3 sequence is CASSLSSNYEQYF. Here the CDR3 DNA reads TGTGCCAGCAGTTTATCGAGCAACTACGAGCAGTACTTC.